Described below is a single T cell receptor beta chain sequence and its context. The data stem from a study of CD8 T cells in Susac syndrome. The V gene lost 7 bases and the J gene lost 0 bases, with 19 bases spanning the gap. CDR1 MNHEY and CDR2 SVGEGT come from the germline V gene. The CDR3 contains 18 residues. The RNA input was about 0.45 to 1 ug, and it was reverse transcribed with random hexamers. TCRdb independently ran MiXCR on the immunoSEQ multiplex PCR reads; one entry per CDR3 protein. The profile covers around 270,000 distinct CDR3 sequences, with 89% appearing a single time and approximately 0.2% taken by the ten largest.

This receptor was obtained from a human donor with multiple sclerosis. Sequenced sample: CD8+ T cells from PBMCs. The rearrangement uses TRBV6-2 or TRBV6-3 and TRBJ2-6; no clear D gene. The CDR3 DNA follows: TGTGCCAGCAACGAAGGGCAGGTCGGACCCTCTGGGGCCAACGTCCTGACTTTC. This translates into CASNEGQVGPSGANVLTF.